These 25 T cell receptor beta chains originate from one sample sequenced in a study of blood T cell repertoires in COVID-19. Produced via immunoSEQ multiplex PCR; TCRdb's table is partial and in-frame only. The sample includes over 300,000 clones, 85% of them seen just once. The material sequenced was peripheral blood. The receptors come from a human donor in a cohort sampled during active COVID-19.

The chain couples TRBV12-5 to TRBJ2-7; 7 bases fit TRBD2. This CDR3 comprises 14 residues. CDR1 and CDR2 (germline): LGHNT, FRNRAP. J was trimmed by 1 base and V by 4 bases; bases with no gene match: 4. The CDR3 DNA sequence: TGTGCTAGTGGTTCCCGGGGACTATCCTACGAGCAGTACTTC. This codes for CASGSRGLSYEQYF.

V is TRBV27 and J is TRBJ1-4; D ambiguous. The CDR3 sequence is 15 residues long. Germline lookup yields CDR1 MNHEY and CDR2 SMNVEV (reference sequence). With 3 bases removed from V and 0 bases from J, the gap between germline ends came to 8 bases. The CDR3 loop is CASSFGEATNEKLFF. DNA for the CDR3: TGTGCCAGCAGTTTCGGAGAGGCAACTAATGAAAAACTGTTTTTT.

The CDR3 DNA sequence: TGTGCCATCAGTGAGTCAAGGACAGGGGGTGAGCAGTACTTC. It specifies CAISESRTGGEQYF. The V call is TRBV10-3, the J call TRBJ2-7; 10 nucleotides match TRBD1. The CDR3 runs to 14 residues. Trimming removed 0 bases from V and 7 bases from J; junction bases left unmatched: 3. The germline gives CDR1 ENHRY, CDR2 SYGVKD.

The V gene is TRBV7-6, the J gene TRBJ2-6; 7 bases align to TRBD2. After removal of 5 bases from V and 3 bases from J, the junction contained 10 bases not matched to a gene. This CDR3 is 17 amino acids long. Looked up from germline, CDR1 is SGHVS and CDR2 is FNYEAQ. The chain's CDR3 is CASSDIGGGNGANVLTF. CDR3 nucleotide sequence: TGTGCCAGCAGCGATATCGGCGGGGGTAATGGGGCCAACGTCCTGACTTTC. The full variable domain, completed using reference TRBV7-6 and TRBJ2-6, is GAGVSQSPRYKVTKRGQDVALRCDPISGHVSLYWYRQALGQGPEFLTYFNYEAQQDKSGLPNDRFSAERPEGSISTLTIQRTEQRDSAMYRCASSDIGGGNGANVLTFGAGSRLTVL.

V is TRBV18 and J is TRBJ2-7, with D perhaps TRBD2 (5 bases). With 6 bases removed from V and 6 bases from J, the gap between germline ends came to 21 bases. Germline values: CDR1 KGHSH, CDR2 LQKENI. The CDR3 covers 15 residues. CDR3 coding DNA: TGTGCCAGCTCCCCGTCGGGTGGAGGAATCTCCGAGCAGTACTTC. Its protein is CASSPSGGGISEQYF.

The V gene is TRBV7-8, the J gene TRBJ2-7; tentatively, D is TRBD1 (5 bases). The CDR3 is made up of 13 amino acids. Germline V gene lookup returns CDR1 SGHVS and CDR2 FQNEAQ. Trimming took 5 bases from V and 1 from J, leaving 9 bases between them. DNA of the CDR3: TGTGCCAGCAGCCAAGACAGATCCTACGAGCAGTACTTC. As protein: CASSQDRSYEQYF.

The chain employs TRBV9 and TRBJ1-2; D uncertain. From germline, CDR1 is SGDLS and CDR2 YYNGEE. This CDR3 has 13 amino acids. V was shortened by 6 bases and J by 1 base, with 10 bases between the two germline ends. CDR3 in amino acids: CASTPGNNYGYTF. CDR3 nucleotides: TGTGCCAGCACCCCCGGGAATAACTATGGCTACACCTTC.

CDR3 amino acids: CATNRDTDNEQFF. CDR3 DNA: TGTGCCACCAACCGAGACACGGACAATGAGCAGTTCTTC. V gene TRBV24-1 combines with J gene TRBJ2-1; D unresolved. Trimming stripped 8 bases from V and 5 bases from J, with 12 bases between. CDR1 and CDR2 from the germline V gene are KGHDR and SFDVKD. There are 13 residues in the CDR3.

The rearrangement links TRBV5-1 to TRBJ1-4; 8 bases match TRBD1. There are 17 residues in the CDR3. The trim removed 3 bases at V and 1 base at J, leaving 8 bases unmatched. Germline lookup yields CDR1 SGHRS and CDR2 YFSETQ. The CDR3 spells CASSSSGGVLTNEKLFF. For the CDR3, the DNA is TGCGCCAGCAGCTCCTCAGGGGGCGTATTAACTAATGAAAAACTGTTTTTT.

The V and J genes are TRBV11-3 and TRBJ2-1; TRBD1 matches 9 bases. In germline, CDR1 is SGHNT, CDR2 YENEEA. Losses at the gene ends were 5 bases for V and 8 bases for J; bases not matched to a gene: 7. There are 14 residues in the CDR3. The CDR3 nucleotides are TGTGCCAGCAGCGAAGACAGGGGGACCGATGAGCAGTTCTTC. It translates to CASSEDRGTDEQFF.

This chain uses TRBV7-6 with TRBJ1-2; 10 bases line up with TRBD1. The CDR3 length is 19 residues. The V segment lost 1 base and the J segment 6 bases; nucleotides outside the gene matches: 17. Germline V gene sequence: CDR1 SGHVS, CDR2 FNYEAQ. CDR3 loop: CASSLGETGGKGLIHGYTF. CDR3 in DNA: TGTGCCAGCAGCTTAGGCGAGACAGGGGGCAAAGGATTGATTCATGGCTACACCTTC. The whole variable domain, filled in from reference TRBV7-6 and TRBJ1-2, reads GAGVSQSPRYKVTKRGQDVALRCDPISGHVSLYWYRQALGQGPEFLTYFNYEAQQDKSGLPNDRFSAERPEGSISTLTIQRTEQRDSAMYRCASSLGETGGKGLIHGYTFGSGTRLTVV.

The CDR3, as DNA: TGCAGCGTCTCCAGGGAAACAGATACGCAGTATTTT. This sequence encodes CSVSRETDTQYF. The V gene is TRBV29-1, the J gene TRBJ2-3; possibly TRBD1 for D (5 bases). In germline, CDR1 is SQVTM, CDR2 ANQGSEA. With 6 bases removed from V and 3 bases from J, the gap between germline ends came to 10 bases. The CDR3 consists of 12 residues.

The rearrangement joins TRBV20-1 to TRBJ2-3; perhaps TRBD2 as D (6 bases). With 3 bases removed from V and 5 bases from J, the gap between germline ends came to 6 bases. CDR1 and CDR2 (germline): DFQATT, SNEGSKA (reference sequence). The CDR3 sequence is 11 residues long. CDR3 amino acids: CSASGGDTQYF. The CDR3 bases are TGCAGTGCTAGCGGGGGAGATACGCAGTATTTT.

V is TRBV3-1 (or the pseudogene TRBV3-2) and J is TRBJ2-2, with D possibly matching TRBD2 (5 bases). Germline CDR1 LGHDT, CDR2 YNNKEL (reference sequence). The CDR3 has 14 residues. V was clipped by 4 bases and J by 3 bases, with 9 bases between them. CDR3 DNA sequence: TGTGCCAGCAGCCTAACTAGAGACACCGGGGAGCTGTTTTTT. Translating gives CASSLTRDTGELFF.

The rearrangement uses TRBV9 and TRBJ2-3; possibly TRBD2 for D (6 bases). Germline V gene sequence: CDR1 SGDLS, CDR2 YYNGEE. CDR3 size: 15 residues. The V gene lost 0 bases and the J gene lost 4 bases, with 12 bases spanning the gap. As DNA, the CDR3 is TGTGCCAGCAGCGTAGGGGGGACTGCCGCAGATACGCAGTATTTT. It translates to CASSVGGTAADTQYF. Complete variable domain (other parts from reference TRBV9 and TRBJ2-3): DSGVTQTPKHLITATGQRVTLRCSPRSGDLSVYWYQQSLDQGLQFLIQYYNGEERAKGNILERFSAQQFPDLHSELNLSSLELGDSALYFCASSVGGTAADTQYFGPGTRLTVL.

J is TRBJ1-2 and V is TRBV15; a possible D gene is TRBD1 (5 bases). Trimming removed 1 base at V and 2 bases at J, with 8 bases between. The CDR3 runs to 14 residues. The germline V gene encodes CDR1 LNHNV and CDR2 YYDKDF (reference sequence). CDR3 protein: CATSRVGGNYGYTF. The CDR3 nucleotides read TGTGCCACCAGCAGAGTGGGGGGGAACTATGGCTACACCTTC.

The chain is built from TRBV6-5 and TRBJ2-6; D call uncertain. The CDR3 consists of 13 residues. Germline loops: CDR1 MNHEY, CDR2 SVGAGI. Trimming took off 8 bases at V and 4 bases at J, with 9 bases between the two ends. The CDR3 loop is CASYNGGANVLTF. The CDR3 DNA sequence: TGTGCCAGCTACAACGGGGGGGCCAACGTCCTGACTTTC.

The V gene is TRBV12-5, the J gene TRBJ1-2; TRBD1 might be the D (6 bases). Germline V lookup: CDR1 LGHNT, CDR2 FRNRAP. The CDR3 spans 14 residues. V was shortened by 2 bases and J by 4 bases, with 11 bases between the two germline ends. Here the CDR3 reads CASGLLTGGYGYTF. In DNA form, the CDR3 reads TGTGCTAGTGGTTTGCTGACAGGCGGCTATGGCTACACCTTC.

This clone was found a few times. The CDR3 sequence is CATSESGGASNQPQHF. The CDR3 DNA follows: TGTGCCACCAGTGAGTCTGGGGGGGCTAGCAATCAGCCCCAGCATTTT. V and J are TRBV24-1 and TRBJ1-5; D is possibly TRBD1 (6 bases). The CDR3 has 16 amino acids. Germline V lookup: CDR1 KGHDR, CDR2 SFDVKD. Deletions cut 4 bases from V and 0 bases from J, with 12 bases between.

Worth noting for this clone: Other DNA variants within this sample encode the same CDR3. The CDR3 protein is CASSISGLNTEAFF. The CDR3 coding sequence is TGTGCCAGTAGTATCAGCGGTTTGAACACTGAAGCTTTCTTT. The V and J genes are TRBV19 and TRBJ1-1; D not resolved. The V gene's germline CDR1 is LNHDA and CDR2 SQIVND (reference sequence). The CDR3 loop spans 14 amino acids. V lost 3 bases to trimming and J lost 0 bases, with 8 bases between them.

This chain connects TRBV20-1 to TRBJ1-2, with TRBD1 matching 7 bases. The CDR3 totals 19 residues. Looked up from germline, CDR1 is DFQATT and CDR2 is SNEGSKA (reference sequence). The ends lost 3 bases at V and 4 bases at J; junction bases unmatched: 23. The CDR3 sequence is CSASKGLGGVAQGIYGYTF. The CDR3 DNA sequence: TGCAGTGCTAGTAAGGGGCTGGGCGGGGTTGCACAGGGGATCTATGGCTACACCTTC.

The chain is built from TRBV5-1 and TRBJ2-6; D remains ambiguous. This CDR3 has 15 amino acids. The ends were cut back, 0 bases at V and 2 bases at J, with 6 bases in the middle. The germline V gene has CDR1 SGHRS and CDR2 YFSETQ. CDR3 nucleotide sequence: TGCGCCAGCAGCTTGGAGAGTACTGGGGCCAACGTCCTGACTTTC. This encodes CASSLESTGANVLTF.

J is TRBJ1-1 and V is TRBV5-8; D gene unclear. The germline gives CDR1 SGHTS, CDR2 YDEGEE. This CDR3 region has 12 residues. Trimming stripped 0 bases from V and 3 bases from J, with 3 bases between. CDR3: CASSLVDTEAFF. The CDR3, as DNA: TGTGCCAGCAGCTTGGTAGACACTGAAGCTTTCTTT.

The V and J genes are TRBV6-6 and TRBJ1-1, with a weak D call TRBD1 (6 bases). From germline, CDR1 is MNHNY and CDR2 SVGAGI (reference sequence). The V gene lost 0 bases and the J gene lost 6 bases, with 8 bases spanning the gap. This CDR3 has 13 residues. The CDR3 here is CASSYSGGAEAFF. CDR3 DNA: TGTGCCAGCAGTTACTCAGGGGGGGCTGAAGCTTTCTTT.

The rearrangement uses TRBV7-2 and TRBJ2-1; TRBD2 is a possible D gene (5 bases). Germline-derived CDR1 and CDR2 are SGHTA and FQGNSA. V was cut by 1 base and J by 6 bases, with 13 bases left in between. The CDR3 extends over 15 amino acids. The CDR3 sequence is CASSLVTTRLNEQFF. In nucleotides, the CDR3 is TGTGCCAGCAGCTTAGTCACCACTAGGCTCAATGAGCAGTTCTTC.